This TCR beta chain was recorded in a study of beta chain features in type 1 diabetes (dated by TCRdb to 2016 to 2018). As for the study more broadly: Mean age, gender distribution, total cell number and subset yield were not different between patients and healthy donors. A total of roughly 100 million sorted cells were examined across all samples, and RNA yield correlated strongly with the number of cells per subset. The study compared TCRB repertoires of sorted circulating CD4+ T cell subsets between recently diagnosed type 1 diabetes patients and matched healthy donors. Naive and central memory subsets were obtained from all 30 or so donors, but regulatory and stem cell-like memory subsets were isolated from only 8 patients and roughly 8 healthy donors.

This clone was seen a few times. What antigen it recognizes has not been identified. Base quality data are lacking; no much larger clone is found one base away. The High Capacity cDNA Reverse Transcription Kit was used to reverse transcribe all of the isolated RNA, meaning that expressed TCRB transcripts were what got sequenced. Deep immunoSEQ sequencing was applied to naive, central memory and regulatory T cell samples, giving an average of about 3.4 million total reads per sample. After sorted cells were lysed in RLT buffer, RNA was extracted with DNase-treated RNeasy Micro or Mini kits, with the choice depending on cell number. Each cell subset was processed separately to prevent cross-contamination, with patient and healthy donor samples processed together. TCRB sequences were amplified from cDNA with the immunoSEQ multiplex PCR, producing 87-bp fragments spanning the CDR3 region. The amplicons were sequenced using the Illumina HiSeq platform. As for the authors' bioinformatics: Synthetic template baselines were used to correct PCR bias computationally, reads within Hamming distance 2 were collapsed together, and singletons that could not be merged were discarded. Reads were aligned against IMGT to assign V, D and J genes, CDR3 length and insertions or deletions at six rearrangement sites. Within each subset, clonotype counts were normalized to sorted cell number, and only after that were true diversity and Gini coefficients computed with the tcR R package. The overlap coefficient, calculated on TCRB nucleotide sequences, was used to quantify repertoire sharing. As a proxy for the pre-selection repertoire, out-of-frame TCRB sequences from naive cells were analyzed. TCRdb's version of the immuneACCESS table is confined to in-frame rearrangements and falls short of the full clone set. An unresolved V gene accounts for under half of the shortfall where checked; the remainder is of unknown origin. V, J and clone size are taken as reported in that table, and D and trimming were inferred from the DNA itself. This sample gives over 500,000 clones in total; roughly 16% of them show up just once. The ten largest account for 0.07% to 0.095% of the sample.

V and J are truncated by 0 bases and 0 bases respectively, leaving an intervening sequence of 17 bases. CDR1 and CDR2 were assigned from the germline V gene as LGHNA and YSLEER. Counted from cysteine to phenylalanine, this CDR3 has 18 amino acids. The kept DNA is CDR3 alone, 54 bases in frame from the first base. Beyond this particular receptor, the publication reports: Sequencing cDNA rather than genomic DNA could over-represent highly expressing activated cells, although activation and CD3 levels did not differ between groups. Shorter templates might be favored by PCR, yet because patient and control samples were amplified and corrected together, any such skew would affect both groups equally. Type 1 diabetes patients showed a moderate but significant shortening of TCRB CDR3 length in all four CD4+ subsets. Naive, central memory and regulatory TCRB repertoires appeared to be more similar among patients than among healthy donors. HLA sub-analyses involved small numbers of individuals, so any influence of HLA type on TCRB rearrangement remained unresolved. At VDJ recombination sites, patients with type 1 diabetes made fewer insertions and deleted more nucleotides, a pattern implying thymic rearrangement abnormalities.

From each donor, a single peripheral blood sample of about 110 mL on average was drawn into heparinised tubes. A BD FACSAria II was used to sort naive, central memory, regulatory and stem cell-like memory CD4+ T cells with a panel that included CD45RO, CCR7, CD25, CD127, CD95 and CD27. All sorted populations exceeded 95% purity. Right away, PBMCs were isolated by Lymphoprep density gradient centrifugation and were stained directly, with no culture step. So that batch effects would be minimized, each experiment stained and sorted samples in pairs, pairing one healthy donor with one patient. This receptor was obtained from a man aged 18-30 years in good health. The chain joins TRBV4-3 to TRBJ1-2, with a tentative D gene TRBD1 over 5 matching bases. The sequencing input was naive CD4+ T cells from blood. The sample's cell subset or site label, in plain terms: true naive CD4+ T cells. The CDR3 protein: CASSQERVRGASNYGYTF. The nucleotide sequence reads TGCGCCAGCAGCCAAGAAAGAGTTAGGGGAGCCTCTAACTATGGCTACACCTTC.